The rows below give T cell receptor beta chains drawn from one sample of a study of T cell clones after liver transplantation. Sequencing used immunoSEQ multiplex PCR; TCRdb keeps in-frame clones, though not all of them. The table records about 120,000 clones, 90% of them present only once. The sample in question was CD4+ T cells from blood, obtained 12 months after liver transplant. These TCRs come from a human patient who received a liver transplant. Part of the T cells may come from the graft donor. Each CDR3 is given with its conserved first and last residue. D genes are given only for firm matches. Clone size, where shown, is once, few, many, or a class for clones that have expanded.

v_gene: TRBV15; abundance: -; j_gene: TRBJ1-1; d_gene: -; len: 13; CDR3aa: CATSRSWNTEAFF; CDR3nt: TGTGCCACCAGCAGATCTTGGAACACTGAAGCTTTCTTT
v_gene: TRBV7-7; abundance: -; j_gene: TRBJ2-7; d_gene: TRBD1; len: 15; CDR3aa: CASSPDRGRSYEQYF; CDR3nt: TGTGCCAGCAGCCCCGACAGGGGTCGGTCCTACGAGCAGTACTTC
v_gene: TRBV10-2; abundance: many; j_gene: TRBJ2-7; d_gene: TRBD2; len: 14; CDR3aa: CATYSSGSSYEQYF; CDR3nt: TGCGCCACCTATTCTAGCGGGAGCTCCTACGAGCAGTACTTC
v_gene: TRBV7-2; abundance: -; j_gene: TRBJ2-7; d_gene: TRBD2; len: 15; CDR3aa: CASSTSSGSSYEQYF; CDR3nt: TGTGCCAGCAGCACCTCTAGCGGGAGTTCCTACGAGCAGTACTTC
v_gene: TRBV9; abundance: -; j_gene: TRBJ2-1; d_gene: TRBD2; len: 14; CDR3aa: CASSASGSGYEQFF; CDR3nt: TGTGCCAGCAGTGCAAGCGGGAGTGGTTATGAGCAGTTCTTC
v_gene: TRBV11-3; abundance: -; j_gene: TRBJ2-3; d_gene: TRBD1; len: 15; CDR3aa: CASSPGGAVADTQYF; CDR3nt: TGTGCCAGCAGCCCAGGGGGTGCTGTTGCAGATACGCAGTATTTT
v_gene: TRBV10-3; abundance: few; j_gene: TRBJ1-2; d_gene: TRBD1; len: 15; CDR3aa: CAIRGGQGLNYGYTF; CDR3nt: TGTGCCATCAGGGGTGGACAGGGCCTGAACTATGGCTACACCTTC
v_gene: TRBV7-9; abundance: -; j_gene: TRBJ2-5; d_gene: TRBD2; len: 14; CDR3aa: CASSLRLAQETQYF; CDR3nt: TGTGCCAGCAGCCTACGACTAGCCCAAGAGACCCAGTACTTC
v_gene: TRBV29-1; abundance: -; j_gene: TRBJ1-2; d_gene: TRBD1; len: 11; CDR3aa: CSVEGTGTNAF; CDR3nt: TGCAGCGTTGAAGGGACAGGGACAAACGCCTTC
v_gene: TRBV28; abundance: -; j_gene: TRBJ1-2; d_gene: -; len: 14; CDR3aa: CASSLPGKDYGYTF; CDR3nt: TGTGCTAGCAGTTTACCAGGGAAGGACTATGGCTACACCTTC
v_gene: TRBV11-1; abundance: -; j_gene: TRBJ2-1; d_gene: TRBD2; len: 16; CDR3aa: CASSGGLAGGASEQFF; CDR3nt: TGTGCCAGCAGCGGGGGACTAGCGGGAGGAGCCAGTGAGCAGTTCTTC
v_gene: TRBV4-1; abundance: -; j_gene: TRBJ1-1; d_gene: -; len: 14; CDR3aa: CASSQDLSRQEAFF; CDR3nt: TGCGCCAGCAGCCAAGATCTATCCAGGCAGGAAGCTTTCTTT
v_gene: TRBV5-1; abundance: -; j_gene: TRBJ1-6; d_gene: -; len: 16; CDR3aa: CASSTNQPPDGSPLHF; CDR3nt: TGCGCCAGCAGCACCAACCAGCCACCCGACGGTTCACCCCTCCACTTT
v_gene: TRBV7-2; abundance: once; j_gene: TRBJ1-4; d_gene: -; len: 14; CDR3aa: CASSLDRWGEKLFF; CDR3nt: TGTGCCAGCAGCTTAGACAGGTGGGGTGAAAAACTGTTTTTT
v_gene: TRBV14; abundance: once; j_gene: TRBJ1-1; d_gene: -; len: 14; CDR3aa: CASSPLDRNTEAFF; CDR3nt: TGTGCCAGCAGCCCCTTGGACAGAAACACTGAAGCTTTCTTT
v_gene: TRBV2; abundance: -; j_gene: TRBJ2-2; d_gene: TRBD2; len: 18; CDR3aa: CASKPGLAGGPWTGELFF; CDR3nt: TGTGCCAGCAAGCCGGGACTAGCGGGAGGGCCGTGGACCGGGGAGCTGTTTTTT
v_gene: TRBV2; abundance: -; j_gene: TRBJ1-2; d_gene: TRBD1; len: 13; CDR3aa: CASSYQGAGGYTF; CDR3nt: TGTGCCAGCAGTTATCAGGGGGCAGGTGGCTACACCTTC
v_gene: TRBV6-1; abundance: -; j_gene: TRBJ2-5; d_gene: -; len: 15; CDR3aa: CASSEAWWSQETQYF; CDR3nt: TGTGCCAGCAGTGAAGCTTGGTGGAGTCAAGAGACCCAGTACTTC
v_gene: TRBV6-5; abundance: few; j_gene: TRBJ1-1; d_gene: -; len: 11; CDR3aa: CASKTALEAFF; CDR3nt: TGTGCCAGCAAGACAGCCTTGGAGGCTTTCTTT
v_gene: TRBV5-4; abundance: -; j_gene: TRBJ2-2; d_gene: TRBD2; len: 17; CDR3aa: CASSSPTSGSIVGELFF; CDR3nt: TGTGCCAGCAGCTCTCCTACTAGCGGGAGTATAGTCGGGGAGCTGTTTTTT
v_gene: TRBV11-2; abundance: -; j_gene: TRBJ2-1; d_gene: TRBD1; len: 12; CDR3aa: CASSAGGYEQFF; CDR3nt: TGTGCCAGCAGCGCAGGGGGCTATGAGCAGTTCTTC
v_gene: TRBV5-1; abundance: -; j_gene: TRBJ2-5; d_gene: -; len: 15; CDR3aa: CASSLMGGGQETQYF; CDR3nt: TGCGCCAGCAGCTTGATGGGAGGGGGCCAAGAGACCCAGTACTTC
v_gene: TRBV5-1; abundance: -; j_gene: TRBJ2-3; d_gene: -; len: 14; CDR3aa: CASSITGRADTQYF; CDR3nt: TGCGCCAGCAGCATCACGGGGCGAGCAGATACGCAGTATTTT
v_gene: TRBV11-3; abundance: -; j_gene: TRBJ1-2; d_gene: TRBD1; len: 13; CDR3aa: CASRDRNIYGYTF; CDR3nt: TGTGCCAGCAGGGACAGGAATATCTATGGCTACACCTTC
v_gene: TRBV11-2; abundance: -; j_gene: TRBJ2-1; d_gene: TRBD2; len: 15; CDR3aa: CASSQTSGRSNEQFF; CDR3nt: TGTGCCAGCAGCCAGACTAGCGGGAGGTCGAATGAGCAGTTCTTC
v_gene: TRBV11-3; abundance: -; j_gene: TRBJ2-7; d_gene: -; len: 13; CDR3aa: CASSSARVPEQYF; CDR3nt: TGTGCCAGCAGCTCGGCCAGGGTTCCCGAGCAGTACTTC
v_gene: TRBV12-5; abundance: once; j_gene: TRBJ2-7; d_gene: TRBD1; len: 17; CDR3aa: CASGLALPGQGGYEQYF; CDR3nt: TGTGCTAGTGGTTTGGCGCTCCCCGGACAGGGGGGCTACGAGCAGTACTTC
v_gene: TRBV14; abundance: -; j_gene: TRBJ1-4; d_gene: -; len: 15; CDR3aa: CASSPSKIWYEKLFF; CDR3nt: TGTGCCAGCAGCCCCAGCAAGATTTGGTATGAAAAACTGTTTTTT
v_gene: TRBV7-9; abundance: -; j_gene: TRBJ2-7; d_gene: TRBD2; len: 15; CDR3aa: CASSRGTSGTGEQYF; CDR3nt: TGTGCCAGCAGCAGGGGGACTAGCGGGACTGGCGAGCAGTACTTC
v_gene: TRBV5-1; abundance: -; j_gene: TRBJ2-1; d_gene: TRBD2; len: 15; CDR3aa: CASAIRGGRDNEQFF; CDR3nt: TGCGCCAGCGCAATTAGGGGCGGGAGAGACAATGAGCAGTTCTTC
v_gene: TRBV29-1; abundance: -; j_gene: TRBJ1-3; d_gene: -; len: 15; CDR3aa: CSVQTGTNSGNTIYF; CDR3nt: TGCAGCGTTCAAACAGGGACTAACTCTGGAAACACCATATATTTT
v_gene: TRBV7-3; abundance: once; j_gene: TRBJ1-1; d_gene: -; len: 13; CDR3aa: CASSRTANTEAFF; CDR3nt: TGTGCCAGCAGCCGGACGGCGAACACTGAAGCTTTCTTT
v_gene: TRBV11-3; abundance: -; j_gene: TRBJ1-1; d_gene: TRBD1; len: 14; CDR3aa: CASSPNRGRTEAFF; CDR3nt: TGTGCCAGCAGCCCTAACAGGGGGCGCACTGAAGCTTTCTTT
v_gene: TRBV7-2; abundance: -; j_gene: TRBJ1-5; d_gene: TRBD1; len: 15; CDR3aa: CASSLDGQGNQPQHF; CDR3nt: TGTGCCAGCAGCTTAGACGGACAGGGGAATCAGCCCCAGCATTTT
v_gene: TRBV5-1; abundance: -; j_gene: TRBJ2-5; d_gene: -; len: 15; CDR3aa: CASSLAPGTQETQYF; CDR3nt: TGCGCCAGCAGCTTGGCCCCCGGGACTCAAGAGACCCAGTACTTC
v_gene: TRBV13; abundance: -; j_gene: TRBJ2-5; d_gene: TRBD1; len: 14; CDR3aa: CASSSTGDGETQYF; CDR3nt: TGTGCCAGCAGCTCGACAGGGGATGGGGAGACCCAGTACTTC
v_gene: TRBV6-5; abundance: -; j_gene: TRBJ2-7; d_gene: TRBD2; len: 14; CDR3aa: CASTPIAGTYEQYF; CDR3nt: TGTGCCAGCACCCCAATAGCGGGAACCTACGAGCAGTACTTC
v_gene: TRBV12-5; abundance: -; j_gene: TRBJ2-1; d_gene: TRBD2; len: 16; CDR3aa: CASGLSGSRSYNEQFF; CDR3nt: TGTGCTAGTGGTTTGAGCGGGAGTAGGTCCTACAATGAGCAGTTCTTC
v_gene: TRBV5-1; abundance: -; j_gene: TRBJ2-3; d_gene: -; len: 15; CDR3aa: CASSLVFSRTDTQYF; CDR3nt: TGCGCCAGCAGCTTGGTGTTCAGTCGCACAGATACGCAGTATTTT
v_gene: TRBV18; abundance: few; j_gene: TRBJ2-7; d_gene: -; len: 15; CDR3aa: CASSPPGTYSYEQYF; CDR3nt: TGTGCCAGCTCACCCCCCGGGACATATTCTTACGAGCAGTACTTC
v_gene: TRBV9; abundance: few; j_gene: TRBJ1-3; d_gene: -; len: 16; CDR3aa: CASPLPVRNSGNTIYF; CDR3nt: TGTGCCAGCCCACTCCCTGTGAGGAACTCTGGAAACACCATATATTTT
v_gene: TRBV6-6; abundance: -; j_gene: TRBJ2-5; d_gene: TRBD2; len: 14; CDR3aa: CASVAGGPQETQYF; CDR3nt: TGTGCCAGCGTAGCGGGAGGGCCGCAAGAGACCCAGTACTTC
v_gene: TRBV28; abundance: -; j_gene: TRBJ2-2; d_gene: TRBD2; len: 16; CDR3aa: CASSWGLAENTGELFF; CDR3nt: TGTGCCAGCAGTTGGGGACTAGCGGAGAACACCGGGGAGCTGTTTTTT
v_gene: TRBV21-1; abundance: -; j_gene: TRBJ1-5; d_gene: -; len: 16; CDR3aa: CAGEDRGPIMGQPQHF; CDR3nt: TGTGCCGGAGAGGACAGGGGCCCGATCATGGGGCAGCCCCAGCATTTT
v_gene: TRBV6-5; abundance: -; j_gene: TRBJ1-2; d_gene: -; len: 15; CDR3aa: CASTNVTALVYGYTF; CDR3nt: TGTGCCAGCACCAACGTAACCGCACTGGTCTATGGCTACACCTTC
v_gene: TRBV15; abundance: -; j_gene: TRBJ2-3; d_gene: -; len: 13; CDR3aa: CATSSPGLMEQYF; CDR3nt: TGTGCCACCAGCAGCCCGGGACTCATGGAGCAGTATTTT
v_gene: TRBV7-9; abundance: -; j_gene: TRBJ2-1; d_gene: TRBD1; len: 16; CDR3aa: CASSLRRTGGKYEQFF; CDR3nt: TGTGCCAGCAGCCTTCGAAGGACAGGGGGCAAGTATGAGCAGTTCTTC
v_gene: TRBV28; abundance: once; j_gene: TRBJ2-7; d_gene: -; len: 12; CDR3aa: CASSLQTYEQYF; CDR3nt: TGTGCCAGCAGTTTACAGACCTACGAGCAGTACTTC
v_gene: TRBV2; abundance: few; j_gene: TRBJ2-2; d_gene: -; len: 13; CDR3aa: CASSEAATGELFF; CDR3nt: TGTGCCAGCAGTGAAGCCGCCACCGGGGAGCTGTTTTTT